In its sample, the clone carrying this T cell receptor beta chain was seen a few times. These data are taken from a study of read filtering for tumor transcriptome and immune sequencing. Study-level information: By R-ISS, stages I, II and III held 8, 16 and 7 patients.

This CDR3 region has 14 residues. After removal of 6 bases from V and 4 bases from J, the junction contained 4 bases not matched to a gene. CDR1 LNHDA and CDR2 SQIVND come from the germline V gene (reference sequence). This library used approximately 390 ng RNA and molecular barcoded adaptors spanning alpha/delta and beta/gamma chains. TCRdb re-analysed the reads in MiXCR, keeping a single row per CDR3 protein. This table has approximately 61,000 distinct CDR3 sequences, roughly a fifth appearing once. This rearrangement joins TRBV19 to TRBJ1-5; 9 nucleotides align to TRBD1. Sequences were obtained from a population of CD138-negative cells sorted from bone marrow. The sequence was obtained from a donor aged 40 or over with multiple myeloma. CDR3 nucleotide sequence: TGTGCCAGTAGCCACAGGGGGCCGAATCAGCCCCAGCATTTT. This translates into CASSHRGPNQPQHF.